The source of this T cell receptor (beta chain) is a study of Ad26.COV2.S vaccination and SARS-CoV-2 variants. Study-wide background: This donor came from the COV1001 trial of Ad26.COV2.S. General study points: Total T cell responses were possibly underestimated by TCR breadth and depth analyses. Post-vaccination breadth of spike-specific CD8+ and CD4+ T cell responses was reportedly substantial.

Some clones are missing from TCRdb's copy, which holds only in-frame ones; the method was immunoSEQ multiplex PCR. Here the sample spans around 380,000 clones, around nine tenths being singletons. The table lists this clone with a few counts. As yet, its antigen is unknown. Treatment given: 15 to 20 received Ad26.COV2.S at low or high dose, single or two shots; about 5 received placebo; per-sample allocation not given. Day 63 after the first injection of vaccine or placebo was the sampling time. The specimen comprised peripheral blood, sampled in a trial of Ad26.COV2.S vaccine versus placebo. This TCR derives from a person aged 18-65 years who received the Ad26.COV2.S COVID-19 vaccine or a placebo.

CDR3 amino acids: CASSFTGGNEKLFF. The CDR3 DNA is TGTGCCAGCAGCTTTACAGGGGGGAATGAAAAACTGTTTTTT. The chain couples TRBV7-6 to TRBJ1-4; 8 bases are a match to TRBD1. In germline, CDR1 is SGHVS, CDR2 FNYEAQ. V trimming: 3 bases; J trimming: 5 bases; junction bases outside the gene matches: 2. The length of the CDR3 is 14 residues.